This TCR beta chain was documented in a study of blood T cell repertoires in COVID-19. Study in general: PBMCs, B-cell-depleted T cells, or T cells provided the cDNA or gDNA that made up the material.

Germline loops: CDR1 SGHTA, CDR2 FQGNSA. V gave up 2 bases and J gave up 5 bases, with 13 bases separating them. The CDR3 totals 15 residues. Some clones are missing from TCRdb's copy, which holds only in-frame ones; the method was immunoSEQ multiplex PCR. The sample records approximately 140,000 clones, approximately 86% being singletons. This sequence originates from a woman aged 55 to 70 with acute or convalescent COVID-19. Sequencing used peripheral blood. The chain recombines TRBV7-2 with TRBJ2-1; perhaps TRBD1 as D (5 bases). The CDR3 DNA reads as TGTGCCAGCAGCTTAATGGCACGCAGGGACAATGAGCAGTTCTTC. Protein product: CASSLMARRDNEQFF.